This T cell receptor beta chain was sequenced in a study of cytomegalovirus exposure and HLA in healthy donors. Study-wide results and limits: Certain sequence variants were highly shared and formed a cluster, and this cluster was likely a sequencing artifact.

With regard to this clone: The target antigen is unknown.

A multiplex PCR was run with 60 Vbeta primers and 13 Jbeta primers. Method: immunoSEQ multiplex PCR; TCRdb's copy keeps in-frame clones and lacks some. The sample includes tens of thousands of clones, roughly 84% of them seen just once. Germline lookup yields CDR1 MNHEY and CDR2 SMNVEV (reference sequence). The CDR3 loop spans 14 amino acids. Trimming left V 3 bases short and J 4 bases short, with 9 bases between. Sequencing input: PBMCs. The clonotype originates from a young man in good health and CMV-seronegative. The chain recombines TRBV27 with TRBJ2-2; tentatively, D is TRBD1 (6 bases). The CDR3 loop is CASSFGDTTGELFF. In DNA form, the CDR3 reads TGTGCCAGCAGTTTTGGGGACACCACCGGGGAGCTGTTTTTT.